One sample yielded the 11 T cell receptor beta chains listed below, sequenced in a study of cytomegalovirus exposure and HLA in healthy donors. The PCR made use of 60 Vbeta and 13 Jbeta primers. Sequenced by immunoSEQ multiplex PCR; TCRdb stores in-frame clones only, minus some. The sample includes 100,000 to 120,000 clones, roughly 15% seen only once; the top ten take around 0.86%. Sequenced sample: PBMCs. The receptors originated from a female donor in good health and CMV-seronegative.

J is TRBJ2-7 and V is TRBV19, with a possible D match to TRBD2 (6 bases). CDR3 size: 18 residues. Trimming stripped 9 bases from V and 6 bases from J, with 33 bases between. The germline gives CDR1 LNHDA, CDR2 SQIVND (reference sequence). CDR3 protein: CASSPKQRIAMRGSEQYF. The CDR3 nucleotides read TGTGCCAGCTCTCCCAAACAGAGGATAGCGATGCGGGGCAGCGAGCAGTACTTC.

The chain has TRBV29-1 and TRBJ1-2; 7 bases agree with TRBD1. This CDR3 is 13 amino acids long. The J segment lost 4 bases and the V segment lost 0 bases, leaving 2 bases of the junction unmatched. Looked up from germline, CDR1 is SQVTM and CDR2 is ANQGSEA. Here the CDR3 DNA reads TGCAGCGTTGAAGAGCAGGGGGGCTATGGCTACACCTTC. Amino acids: CSVEEQGGYGYTF.

The CDR3 loop is CASSPGNNQPQHF. For the CDR3, the DNA is TGTGCCAGCTCACCAGGCAACAATCAGCCCCAGCATTTT. The rearrangement joins TRBV18 to TRBJ1-5; D not certain. CDR1 and CDR2 from the germline V gene are KGHSH and LQKENI. V was cut by 2 bases and J by 3 bases, with 5 bases left in between. This CDR3 comprises 13 residues.

This chain links TRBV29-1 with TRBJ1-1; tentative D call: TRBD1 (5 bases). V was cut by 4 bases and J by 2 bases, with 11 bases left in between. The CDR3 covers 13 residues. Germline assignment: CDR1 SQVTM and CDR2 ANQGSEA. CDR3 residues: CSVGIGGNTEAFF. The DNA for the CDR3 is TGCAGCGTTGGCATCGGGGGAAACACTGAAGCTTTCTTT.

The V call is TRBV9, the J call TRBJ2-3, with 12 positions matching TRBD2. Germline loops: CDR1 SGDLS, CDR2 YYNGEE. V was pared by 4 bases and J by 6 bases, with 9 bases of the junction left unmatched. CDR3 length: 16 amino acids. CDR3 region: CASSSLLAGGLDTQYF. The CDR3, as DNA: TGTGCCAGCAGCTCATTACTAGCGGGGGGCTTGGATACGCAGTATTTT.

Only a few counts were recorded for this clone. The chain carries TRBV5-1 and TRBJ2-7, with 9 bases matching TRBD1. Germline values: CDR1 SGHRS, CDR2 YFSETQ. The junction had 8 bases not matched to a gene; V was cut back by 4 bases and J by 3 bases. This CDR3 is built from 15 residues. CDR3 DNA sequence: TGCGCCAGCAGCAAGACAGGGGGTAGTGGCTACGAGCAGTACTTC. This sequence encodes CASSKTGGSGYEQYF.

This clone was counted between two and nine times. J is TRBJ2-1 and V is TRBV7-6; 10 bases agree with TRBD2. The CDR3 totals 17 residues. V trimming: 1 base; J trimming: 6 bases; junction bases outside the gene matches: 9. CDR1 and CDR2 from the germline V gene are SGHVS and FNYEAQ. The CDR3 DNA reads as TGTGCCAGCAGCTTAGTCCCATTGAGCGGGAGGGCCAATGAGCAGTTCTTC. It specifies CASSLVPLSGRANEQFF.

The chain links TRBV4-3 to TRBJ2-7; 9 nucleotides align to TRBD1. The ends lost 4 bases at V and 0 bases at J; junction bases unmatched: 7. This CDR3 has 16 amino acids. Germline V gives CDR1 LGHNA, CDR2 YSLEER. The CDR3 sequence: CASSRSGQGTSYEQYF. The CDR3 DNA reads as TGCGCCAGCAGCCGATCCGGACAGGGGACCTCCTACGAGCAGTACTTC.

This clone was counted between two and nine times. The chain couples TRBV30 to TRBJ2-2, with D possibly matching TRBD2 (6 bases). CDR3 length: 16 residues. CDR1 is GTSNPN, CDR2 SVGIG, per germline (reference sequence). Trimming removed 3 bases from V and 4 bases from J, with 18 bases in between. CDR3 coding DNA: TGTGCCTGGAGCGTGGGCATGGCGGGACTCACCGGGGAGCTGTTTTTT. The encoded protein is CAWSVGMAGLTGELFF.

This clone was seen a handful of times. At one end the junction does not follow the germline gene, possibly because of a read error. This chain links TRBV28 with TRBJ2-5, with D possibly being TRBD1 (6 bases). CDR3 length: 12 amino acids. The germline CDR1 and CDR2 sequences are MDHEN and SYDVKM. In DNA form, the CDR3 reads TGTGCCAGCAGTTGGGGGCCGGGTAAAGGTGACTTC. This codes for CASSWGPGKGDF.

The chain links TRBV15 to TRBJ1-1, with TRBD1 matching 9 bases. There are 14 residues in the CDR3. Losses at the gene ends were 1 base for V and 12 bases for J; bases not matched to a gene: 9. Germline V gives CDR1 LNHNV, CDR2 YYDKDF (reference sequence). The CDR3 coding sequence is TGTGCCACCAGCAGAGTAAGACAGGGGGTACTATCTTTCTTT. This codes for CATSRVRQGVLSFF.